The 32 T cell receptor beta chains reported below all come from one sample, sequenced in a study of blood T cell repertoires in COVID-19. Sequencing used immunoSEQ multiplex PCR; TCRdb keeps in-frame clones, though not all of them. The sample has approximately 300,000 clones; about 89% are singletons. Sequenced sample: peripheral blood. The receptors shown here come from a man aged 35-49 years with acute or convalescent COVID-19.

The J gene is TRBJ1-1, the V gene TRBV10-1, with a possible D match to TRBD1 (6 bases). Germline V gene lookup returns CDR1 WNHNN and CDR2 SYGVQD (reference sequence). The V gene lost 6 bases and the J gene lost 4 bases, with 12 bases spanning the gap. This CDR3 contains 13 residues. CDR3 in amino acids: CASRETQGTEAFF. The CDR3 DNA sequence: TGCGCCAGCAGGGAGACACAGGGCACTGAAGCTTTCTTT.

CDR3 sequence: CASSRKQAGSDEQYF. The CDR3 DNA is TGTGCCAGCAGTCGAAAGCAGGCAGGGTCCGACGAGCAGTACTTC. The rearrangement uses TRBV4-2 and TRBJ2-7; TRBD1 might be the D (5 bases). V was clipped by 6 bases and J by 5 bases, with 20 bases between them. There are 15 residues in the CDR3. CDR1 is LGHNA, CDR2 YNFKEQ, per germline.

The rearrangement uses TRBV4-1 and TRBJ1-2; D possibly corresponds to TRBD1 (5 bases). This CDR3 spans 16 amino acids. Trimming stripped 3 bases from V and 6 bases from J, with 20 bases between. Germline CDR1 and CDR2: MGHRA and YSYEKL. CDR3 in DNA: TGCGCCAGCAGCCATACTGGGGCTAAGGGTCGGGATGGCTACACCTTC. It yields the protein CASSHTGAKGRDGYTF.

The CDR3 region has the DNA TGTGCCAGCAGTGGACTGATCTCTGGAAACACCATATATTTT. Its translation is CASSGLISGNTIYF. The chain carries TRBV2 and TRBJ1-3, with unresolved D. V was clipped by 4 bases and J by 0 bases, with 7 bases between them. Germline V lookup: CDR1 SNHLY, CDR2 FYNNEI. The CDR3 is 14 residues long.

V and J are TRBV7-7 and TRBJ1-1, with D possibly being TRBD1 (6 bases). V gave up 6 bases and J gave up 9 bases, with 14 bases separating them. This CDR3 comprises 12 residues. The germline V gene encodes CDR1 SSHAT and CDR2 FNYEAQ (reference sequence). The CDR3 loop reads CASSPWDKQAFF. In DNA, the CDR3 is TGTGCCAGCAGTCCTTGGGACAAACAAGCTTTCTTT.

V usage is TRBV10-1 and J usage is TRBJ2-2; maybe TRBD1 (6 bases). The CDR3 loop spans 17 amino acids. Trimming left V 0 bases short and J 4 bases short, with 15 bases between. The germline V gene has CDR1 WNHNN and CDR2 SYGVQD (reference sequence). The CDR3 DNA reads TGCGCCAGCAGTGAGTCAGCACAGGGCCCGATCACCGGGGAGCTGTTTTTT. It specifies CASSESAQGPITGELFF.

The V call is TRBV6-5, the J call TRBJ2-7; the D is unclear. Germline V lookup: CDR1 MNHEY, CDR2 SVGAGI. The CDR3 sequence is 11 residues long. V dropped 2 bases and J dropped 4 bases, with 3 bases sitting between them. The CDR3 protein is CASSYQYEQYF. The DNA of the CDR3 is TGTGCCAGCAGTTACCAATACGAGCAGTACTTC.

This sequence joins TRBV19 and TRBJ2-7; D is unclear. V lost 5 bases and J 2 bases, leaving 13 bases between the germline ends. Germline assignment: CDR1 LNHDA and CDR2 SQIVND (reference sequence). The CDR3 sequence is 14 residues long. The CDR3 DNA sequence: TGTGCCAGTAGTTGGCAGGCCGCCCCCTACGAGCAGTACTTC. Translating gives CASSWQAAPYEQYF.

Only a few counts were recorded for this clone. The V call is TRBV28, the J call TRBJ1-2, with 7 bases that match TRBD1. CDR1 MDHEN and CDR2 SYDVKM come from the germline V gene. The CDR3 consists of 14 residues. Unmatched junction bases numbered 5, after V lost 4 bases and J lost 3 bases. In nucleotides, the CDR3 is TGTGCCAGCAGTTGGGGACAGTACTACTATGGCTACACCTTC. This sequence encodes CASSWGQYYYGYTF.

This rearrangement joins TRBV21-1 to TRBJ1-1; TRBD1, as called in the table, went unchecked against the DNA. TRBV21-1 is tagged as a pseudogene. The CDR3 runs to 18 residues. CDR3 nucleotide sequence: TGTGCCAGCAGCAAACGGGGGCCCCGGGACAGGGAGAGAACTGAAGCTTTCTTT. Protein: CASSKRGPRDRERTEAFF.

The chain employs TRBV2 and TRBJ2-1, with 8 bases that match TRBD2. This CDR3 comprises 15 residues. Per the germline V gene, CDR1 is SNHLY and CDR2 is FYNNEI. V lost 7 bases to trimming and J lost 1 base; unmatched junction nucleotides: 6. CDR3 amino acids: CASTLRGASYNEQFF. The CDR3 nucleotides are TGTGCCAGCACTCTGCGGGGGGCATCCTACAATGAGCAGTTCTTC. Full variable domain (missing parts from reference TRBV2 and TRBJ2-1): EPEVTQTPSHQVTQMGQEVILRCVPISNHLYFYWYRQILGQKVEFLVSFYNNEISEKSEIFDDQFSVERPDGSNFTLKIRSTKLEDSAMYFCASTLRGASYNEQFFGPGTRLTVL.

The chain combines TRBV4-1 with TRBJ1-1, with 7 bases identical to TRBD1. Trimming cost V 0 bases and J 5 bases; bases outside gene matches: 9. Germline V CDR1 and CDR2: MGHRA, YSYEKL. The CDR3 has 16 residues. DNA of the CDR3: TGCGCCAGCAGCCAAGATAGGCGTAGGGGGCAGACTGAAGCTTTCTTT. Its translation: CASSQDRRRGQTEAFF.

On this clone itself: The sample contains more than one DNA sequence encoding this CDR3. The CDR3 nucleotides are TGCGCCAGCAGCTTGCTAGCGGGGTCGGGCAATGAGCAGTTCTTC. Protein: CASSLLAGSGNEQFF. The chain has TRBV5-1 and TRBJ2-1, with 9 nucleotides matching TRBD2. The germline gives CDR1 SGHRS, CDR2 YFSETQ. The CDR3 is made up of 15 amino acids. V was pared by 1 base and J by 6 bases, with 5 bases of the junction left unmatched. The full variable domain, its missing parts supplied by reference TRBV5-1 and TRBJ2-1, is KAGVTQTPRYLIKTRGQQVTLSCSPISGHRSVSWYQQTPGQGLQFLFEYFSETQRNKGNFPGRFSGRQFSNSRSEMNVSTLELGDSALYLCASSLLAGSGNEQFFGPGTRLTVL.

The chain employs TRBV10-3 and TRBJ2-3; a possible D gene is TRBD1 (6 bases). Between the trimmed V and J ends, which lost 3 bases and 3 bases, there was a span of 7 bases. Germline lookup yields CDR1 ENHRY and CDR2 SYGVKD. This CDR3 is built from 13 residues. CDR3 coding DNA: TGTGCCATCAGTGATGGACAGACAGATACGCAGTATTTT. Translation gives CAISDGQTDTQYF.

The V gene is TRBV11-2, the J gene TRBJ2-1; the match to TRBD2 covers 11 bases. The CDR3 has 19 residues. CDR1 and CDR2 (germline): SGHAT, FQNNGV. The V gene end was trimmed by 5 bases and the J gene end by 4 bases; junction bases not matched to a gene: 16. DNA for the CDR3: TGTGCCAGCAGCCTGACTCTCTTCGTAGCGGGGGGGCGGTACAATGAGCAGTTCTTC. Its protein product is CASSLTLFVAGGRYNEQFF.

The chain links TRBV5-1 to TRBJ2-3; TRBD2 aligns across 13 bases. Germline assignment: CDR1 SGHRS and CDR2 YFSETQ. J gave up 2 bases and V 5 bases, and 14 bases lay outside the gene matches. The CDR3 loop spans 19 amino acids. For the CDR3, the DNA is TGCGCCAGCAGAGCCACCTTGGGACTAGCGGGGACAGACACAGATACGCAGTATTTT. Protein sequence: CASRATLGLAGTDTDTQYF.

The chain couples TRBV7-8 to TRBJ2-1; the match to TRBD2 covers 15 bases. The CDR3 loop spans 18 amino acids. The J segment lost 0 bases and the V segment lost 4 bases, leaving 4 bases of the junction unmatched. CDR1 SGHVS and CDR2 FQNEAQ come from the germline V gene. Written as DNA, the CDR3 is TGTGCCAGCAGCTCGCGGACTAGCGGGGGGGCCTCCTACAATGAGCAGTTCTTC. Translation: CASSSRTSGGASYNEQFF.

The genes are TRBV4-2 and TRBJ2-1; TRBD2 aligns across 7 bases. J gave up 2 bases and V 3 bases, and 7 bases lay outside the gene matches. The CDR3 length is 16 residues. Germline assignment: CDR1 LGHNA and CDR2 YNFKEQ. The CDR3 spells CASSHHTSDAYNEQFF. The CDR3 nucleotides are TGTGCCAGCAGCCATCACACTAGCGACGCCTACAATGAGCAGTTCTTC.

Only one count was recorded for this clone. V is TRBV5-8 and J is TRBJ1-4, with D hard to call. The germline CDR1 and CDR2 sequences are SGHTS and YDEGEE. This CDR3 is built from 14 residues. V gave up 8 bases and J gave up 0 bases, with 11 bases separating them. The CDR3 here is CASGASPTNEKLFF. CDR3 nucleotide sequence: TGTGCCAGTGGAGCCAGTCCAACTAATGAAAAACTGTTTTTT. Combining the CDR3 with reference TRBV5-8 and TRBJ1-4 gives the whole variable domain EAGVTQSPTHLIKTRGQQATLRCSPISGHTSVYWYQQALGLGLQFLLWYDEGEERNRGNFPPRFSGRQFPNYSSELNVNALELEDSALYLCASGASPTNEKLFFGSGTQLSVL.

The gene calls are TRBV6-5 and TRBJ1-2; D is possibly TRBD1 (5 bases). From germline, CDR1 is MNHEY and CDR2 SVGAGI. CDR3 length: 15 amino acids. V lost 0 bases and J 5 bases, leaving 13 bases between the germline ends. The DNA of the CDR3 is TGTGCCAGCAGTTACTCGACTGGAGGGGCGTATGGCTACACCTTC. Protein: CASSYSTGGAYGYTF.

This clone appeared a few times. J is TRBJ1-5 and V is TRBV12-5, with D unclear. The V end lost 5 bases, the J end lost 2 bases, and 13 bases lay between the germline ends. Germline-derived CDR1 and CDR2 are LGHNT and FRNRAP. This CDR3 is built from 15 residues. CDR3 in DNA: TGTGCTAGTGGTCTGAGACCCGAGGGCAATCAGCCCCAGCATTTT. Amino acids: CASGLRPEGNQPQHF.

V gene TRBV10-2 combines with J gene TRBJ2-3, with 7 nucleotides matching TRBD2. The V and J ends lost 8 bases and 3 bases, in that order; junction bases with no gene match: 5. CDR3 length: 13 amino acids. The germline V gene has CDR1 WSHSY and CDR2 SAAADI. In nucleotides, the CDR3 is TGCGCCAGCCTAGGACTAGTGACAGATACGCAGTATTTT. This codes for CASLGLVTDTQYF.

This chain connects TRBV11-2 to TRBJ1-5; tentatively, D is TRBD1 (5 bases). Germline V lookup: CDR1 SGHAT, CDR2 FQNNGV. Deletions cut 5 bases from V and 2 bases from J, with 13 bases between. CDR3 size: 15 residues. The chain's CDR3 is CASSLDGGGNQPQHF. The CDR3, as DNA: TGTGCCAGCAGCCTGGACGGGGGGGGCAATCAGCCCCAGCATTTT. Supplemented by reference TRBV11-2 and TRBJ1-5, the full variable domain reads EAGVAQSPRYKIIEKRQSVAFWCNPISGHATLYWYQQILGQGPKLLIQFQNNGVVDDSQLPKDRFSAERLKGVDSTLKIQPAKLEDSAVYLCASSLDGGGNQPQHFGDGTRLSIL.

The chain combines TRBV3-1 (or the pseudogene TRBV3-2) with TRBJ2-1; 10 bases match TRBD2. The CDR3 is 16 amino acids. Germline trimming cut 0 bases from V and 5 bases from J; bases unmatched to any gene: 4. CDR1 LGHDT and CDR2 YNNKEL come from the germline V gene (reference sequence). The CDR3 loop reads CASSQDGAGGHNEQFF. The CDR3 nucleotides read TGTGCCAGCAGCCAAGATGGAGCGGGGGGGCACAATGAGCAGTTCTTC.

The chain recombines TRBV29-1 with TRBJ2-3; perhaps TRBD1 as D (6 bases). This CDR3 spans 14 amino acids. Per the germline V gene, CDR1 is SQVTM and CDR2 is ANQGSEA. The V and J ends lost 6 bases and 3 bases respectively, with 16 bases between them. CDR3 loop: CSVGTSGPTDTQYF. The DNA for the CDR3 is TGCAGCGTGGGGACAAGTGGACCGACAGATACGCAGTATTTT.

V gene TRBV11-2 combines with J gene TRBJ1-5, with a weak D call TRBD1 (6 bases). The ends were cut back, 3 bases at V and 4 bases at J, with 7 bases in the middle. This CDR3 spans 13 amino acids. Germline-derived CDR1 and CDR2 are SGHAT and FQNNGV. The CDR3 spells CASSFDRNQPQHF. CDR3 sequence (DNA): TGTGCCAGCAGCTTTGACAGGAATCAGCCCCAGCATTTT.

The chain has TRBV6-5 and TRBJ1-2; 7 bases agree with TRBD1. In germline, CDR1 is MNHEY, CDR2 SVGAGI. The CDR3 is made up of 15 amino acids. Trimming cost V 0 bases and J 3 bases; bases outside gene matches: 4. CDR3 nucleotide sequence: TGTGCCAGCAGTTACTCTGGAGGGGGCGACTATGGCTACACCTTC. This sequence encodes CASSYSGGGDYGYTF.

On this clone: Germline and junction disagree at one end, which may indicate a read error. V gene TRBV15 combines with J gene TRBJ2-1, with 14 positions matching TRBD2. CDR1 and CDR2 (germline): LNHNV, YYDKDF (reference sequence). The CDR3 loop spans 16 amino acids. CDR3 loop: CATSRGTGLAGGPPIF. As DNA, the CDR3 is TGTGCCACCAGCAGAGGAACCGGACTAGCGGGGGGCCCACCAATCTTC. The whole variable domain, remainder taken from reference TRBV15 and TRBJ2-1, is DAMVIQNPRYQVTQFGKPVTLSCSQTLNHNVMYWYQQKSSQAPKLLFHYYDKDFNNEADTPDNFQSRRPNTSFCFLDIRSPGLGDTAMYLCATSRGTGLAGGPPIFGPGTRLTVL.

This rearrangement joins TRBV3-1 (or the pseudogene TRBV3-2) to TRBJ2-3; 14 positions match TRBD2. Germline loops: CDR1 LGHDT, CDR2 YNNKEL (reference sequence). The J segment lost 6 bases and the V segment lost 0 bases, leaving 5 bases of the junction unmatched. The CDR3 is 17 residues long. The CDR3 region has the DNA TGTGCCAGCAGCCAAGAGACTAGCGGGGGGGCCAAGGATACGCAGTATTTT. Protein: CASSQETSGGAKDTQYF.

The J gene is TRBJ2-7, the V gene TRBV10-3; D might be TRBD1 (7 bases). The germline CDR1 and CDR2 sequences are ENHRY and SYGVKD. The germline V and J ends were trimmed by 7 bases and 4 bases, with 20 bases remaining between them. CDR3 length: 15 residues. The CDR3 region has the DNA TGTGCCATCACCCCGGGGGTACAGGGGAGTTACGAGCAGTACTTC. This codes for CAITPGVQGSYEQYF.

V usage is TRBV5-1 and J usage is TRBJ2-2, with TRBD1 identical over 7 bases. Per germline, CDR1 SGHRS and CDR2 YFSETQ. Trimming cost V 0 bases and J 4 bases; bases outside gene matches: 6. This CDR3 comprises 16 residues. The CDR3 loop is CASSLDGQGVTGELFF. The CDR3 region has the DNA TGCGCCAGCAGCTTGGATGGTCAGGGGGTCACCGGGGAGCTGTTTTTT.

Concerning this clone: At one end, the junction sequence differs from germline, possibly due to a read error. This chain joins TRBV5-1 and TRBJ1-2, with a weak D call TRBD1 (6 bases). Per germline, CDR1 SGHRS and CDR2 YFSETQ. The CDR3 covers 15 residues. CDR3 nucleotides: TGCGCCAGCAGCACAACCCCCGGGGGGCAGGATGGCTACACTTTC. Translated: CASSTTPGGQDGYTF.